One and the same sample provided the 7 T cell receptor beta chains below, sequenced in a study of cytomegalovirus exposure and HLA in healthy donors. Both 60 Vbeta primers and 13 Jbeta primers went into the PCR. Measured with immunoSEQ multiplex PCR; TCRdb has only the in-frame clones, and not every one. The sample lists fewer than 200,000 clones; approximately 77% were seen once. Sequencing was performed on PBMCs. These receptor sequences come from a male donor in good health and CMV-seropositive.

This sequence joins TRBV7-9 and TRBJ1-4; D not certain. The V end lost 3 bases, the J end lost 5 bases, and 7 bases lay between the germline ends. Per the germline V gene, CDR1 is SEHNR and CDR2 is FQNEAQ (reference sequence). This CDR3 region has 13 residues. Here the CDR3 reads CASSFSVNEKLFF. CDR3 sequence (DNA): TGTGCCAGCAGCTTTTCAGTGAATGAAAAACTGTTTTTT.

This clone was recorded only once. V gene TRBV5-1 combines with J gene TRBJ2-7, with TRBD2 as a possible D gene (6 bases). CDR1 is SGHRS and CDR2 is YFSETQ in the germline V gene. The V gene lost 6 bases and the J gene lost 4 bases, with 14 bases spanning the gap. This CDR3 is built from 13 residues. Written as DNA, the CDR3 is TGCGCCAGCACCCAAGGACTATCGTACGAGCAGTACTTC. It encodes CASTQGLSYEQYF.

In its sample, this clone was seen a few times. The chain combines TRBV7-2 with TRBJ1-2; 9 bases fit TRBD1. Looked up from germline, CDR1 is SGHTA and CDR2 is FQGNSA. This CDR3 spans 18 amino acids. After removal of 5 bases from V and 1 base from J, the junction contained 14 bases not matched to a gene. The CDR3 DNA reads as TGTGCCAGCAGCCCCACCTTTGGGACAGGGATATTTAACTATGGCTACACCTTC. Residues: CASSPTFGTGIFNYGYTF.

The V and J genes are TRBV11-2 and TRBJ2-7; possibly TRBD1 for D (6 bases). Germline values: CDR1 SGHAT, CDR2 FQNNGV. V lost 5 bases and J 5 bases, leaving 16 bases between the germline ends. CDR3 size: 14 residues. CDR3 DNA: TGTGCCAGCAGCGCTCCGGGACAAAGTCACGAGCAGTACTTC. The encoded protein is CASSAPGQSHEQYF.

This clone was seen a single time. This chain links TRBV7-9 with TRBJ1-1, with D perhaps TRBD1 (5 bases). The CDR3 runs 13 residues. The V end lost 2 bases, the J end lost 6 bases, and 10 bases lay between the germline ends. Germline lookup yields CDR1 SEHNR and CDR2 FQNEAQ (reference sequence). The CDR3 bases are TGTGCCAGCAGCTTAACACCGACAGCTGAAGCTTTCTTT. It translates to CASSLTPTAEAFF.

The CDR3 spells CASGLVLTDSYNSPLHF. In nucleotides, the CDR3 is TGTGCTAGTGGTTTGGTACTAACCGACTCCTATAATTCACCCCTCCACTTT. The chain employs TRBV12-5 and TRBJ1-6; no firm D call. CDR1 and CDR2 from the germline V gene are LGHNT and FRNRAP. V was cut by 0 bases and J by 0 bases, with 9 bases left in between. CDR3 length: 17 residues. Supplemented by reference TRBV12-5 and TRBJ1-6, the full variable domain reads DARVTQTPRHKVTEMGQEVTMRCQPILGHNTVFWYRQTMMQGLELLAYFRNRAPLDDSGMPKDRFSAEMPDATLATLKIQPSEPRDSAVYFCASGLVLTDSYNSPLHFGNGTRLTVT.

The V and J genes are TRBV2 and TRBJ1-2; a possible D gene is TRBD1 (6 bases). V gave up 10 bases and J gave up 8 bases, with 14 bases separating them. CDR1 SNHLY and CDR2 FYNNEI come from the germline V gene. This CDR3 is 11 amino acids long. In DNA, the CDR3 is TGTGCCATATCCGAGGGGGTCGGCTACACCTTC. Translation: CAISEGVGYTF.